The sequence of this T cell receptor (beta chain) was determined in a study of post-analysis software for immune sequencing data. Germline CDR1 is DFQATT and CDR2 is SNEGSKA (reference sequence). The J segment lost 5 bases and the V segment lost 3 bases, leaving 7 bases of the junction unmatched. The CDR3 runs 14 residues. General study results and limits: Included in a set of a few TRBV segments more frequent in patients than controls were TRBV5-6, TRBV5-1 and TRBV20-1.

A remark on this clonotype: The antigen is not known.

Each TCR beta cDNA library carried unique molecular identifiers. TCRdb redid the calling of the PCR reads with MiXCR, one entry per CDR3 protein. The sample consists of 750,000 to 950,000 distinct CDR3 sequences, around 50% of them appearing once. V is TRBV20-1 and J is TRBJ2-5, with 9 bases lining up with TRBD2. Sample: blood. This clonotype was sampled from a girl aged 5-17 years with multiple sclerosis. This CDR3 is CSASWLAGRETQYF. The CDR3 nucleotides are TGCAGTGCTAGTTGGCTAGCGGGAAGGGAGACCCAGTACTTC.